The 8 T cell receptor beta chains below were found in one sample sequenced in a study of blood T cells in healthy people across ages. The use of a sample-barcoded 5' primer and a J-beta primer mix characterized a second PCR of roughly 7 to 11 cycles. TCRdb redid the calling of the 5' RACE reads with MiXCR, one entry per CDR3 protein. The sample includes roughly 1 million distinct CDR3 sequences, under 30% seen only once; the top ten take 0.75%. This same sample was also taken into another study, of T cells of mothers and their children.

Sample: blood. These receptors were collected from a girl between 2 and 10 years old in good health.

The chain is built from TRBV6-2 or TRBV6-3 and TRBJ2-3; no reliable D call. Per germline, CDR1 MNHEY and CDR2 SVGEGT. V lost 5 bases, J lost 2 bases, and 11 bases lay in between. This CDR3 contains 14 residues. This CDR3 is CASSRGRNTDTQYF. The CDR3 DNA sequence: TGTGCCAGCAGTAGAGGACGGAACACAGATACGCAGTATTTT.

The V call is TRBV7-8, the J call TRBJ2-7, with 9 bases lining up with TRBD2. The CDR3 sequence is 16 residues long. Germline V gene sequence: CDR1 SGHVS, CDR2 FQNEAQ. The V gene end was trimmed by 2 bases and the J gene end by 6 bases; junction bases not matched to a gene: 11. CDR3 nucleotides: TGTGCCAGCAGCTTATTAATCGCGGGAGGGCTCCCCGAGCAGTACTTC. This encodes CASSLLIAGGLPEQYF.

The genes are TRBV28 and TRBJ2-7, with 10 bases identical to TRBD1. Germline V gene sequence: CDR1 MDHEN, CDR2 SYDVKM. The junction had 6 bases not matched to a gene; V was cut back by 6 bases and J by 4 bases. The CDR3 runs 14 residues. In DNA, the CDR3 is TGTGCCAGCAGGGGGACGGACAGGGGGTACGAGCAGTACTTC. This sequence encodes CASRGTDRGYEQYF.

The chain combines TRBV20-1 with TRBJ1-4, with D possibly being TRBD1 (6 bases). The CDR3 totals 15 residues. Deletions cut 3 bases from V and 0 bases from J, with 11 bases between. CDR1 is DFQATT and CDR2 is SNEGSKA in the germline V gene (reference sequence). The CDR3 is CSASRGAATNEKLFF. In nucleotides, the CDR3 is TGCAGTGCTAGTAGGGGGGCCGCAACTAATGAAAAACTGTTTTTT.

The CDR3 region has the DNA TGTGCCAGCAGTTATCGGCCTAGCGGGAGCTATGAGCAGTTCTTC. Translated: CASSYRPSGSYEQFF. The chain has TRBV6-5 and TRBJ2-1, with 10 bases that match TRBD2. Per the germline V gene, CDR1 is MNHEY and CDR2 is SVGAGI. There are 15 residues in the CDR3. The V gene end was trimmed by 3 bases and the J gene end by 8 bases; junction bases not matched to a gene: 7.

The chain has TRBV4-3 and TRBJ2-7; no clear D. V lost 0 bases and J 0 bases, leaving 12 bases between the germline ends. Germline CDR1 and CDR2: LGHNA and YSLEER. CDR3 length: 16 residues. CDR3 DNA: TGCGCCAGCAGCCAAGATCCTATTCCCTTCTCCTACGAGCAGTACTTC. Protein: CASSQDPIPFSYEQYF.

This clonotype was counted a few times. The chain is built from TRBV6-1 and TRBJ2-5; D may correspond to TRBD1 or TRBD2 (5 bases each). Germline CDR1 MNHNS, CDR2 SASEGT. The CDR3 totals 15 residues. The V gene lost 6 bases and the J gene lost 5 bases, with 19 bases spanning the gap. CDR3 region: CASRQEGTPEETQYF. In DNA, the CDR3 is TGTGCCAGCAGACAGGAAGGGACCCCCGAGGAGACCCAGTACTTC.

The CDR3 DNA follows: TGTGCCAGCAGGGAGATAGGTATGAACACTGAAGCTTTCTTT. This codes for CASREIGMNTEAFF. V and J are TRBV21-1 and TRBJ1-1. TRBV21-1 is reported as a pseudogene. This CDR3 is built from 14 residues.